These 27 T cell receptor beta chains were sequenced from one sample in a study of cytomegalovirus exposure and HLA in healthy donors. The PCR used 60 Vbeta and 13 Jbeta primers. Repertoires were generated with immunoSEQ multiplex PCR, while TCRdb's copy carries only in-frame clones and drops some. The data contain 130,000 or so clones, around 66% of them singletons. The material sequenced was PBMCs. Receptors originate from a man younger than 30 in good health and CMV-seronegative.

This chain connects TRBV29-1 to TRBJ1-2; a weak D match, TRBD1 (5 bases). Trimming took off 1 base at V and 7 bases at J, with 16 bases between the two ends. CDR3 length: 14 residues. Germline CDR1 is SQVTM and CDR2 is ANQGSEA. CDR3 DNA: TGCAGCGTTGAAGGAACAGGTTCTTCGGGTGGCTACACCTTC. As protein: CSVEGTGSSGGYTF.

The CDR3 spells CASSLQGREAFF. As DNA, the CDR3 is TGTGCCAGCAGCTTGCAGGGGCGGGAAGCTTTCTTT. The chain joins TRBV5-8 to TRBJ1-1; TRBD1 is a possible D gene (6 bases). The CDR3 extends over 12 amino acids. Germline CDR1 reads SGHTS; CDR2 reads YDEGEE. The germline V and J ends were trimmed by 1 base and 8 bases, with 9 bases remaining between them.

The chain carries TRBV28 and TRBJ2-7, with no clear D. With 6 bases removed from V and 2 bases from J, the gap between germline ends came to 14 bases. CDR3 length equals 14 residues. The germline V gene has CDR1 MDHEN and CDR2 SYDVKM. The CDR3 DNA sequence: TGTGCCAGCAGCTTCAGCGACCTCACCTACGAGCAGTACTTC. Amino acid sequence: CASSFSDLTYEQYF.

The chain employs TRBV7-9 and TRBJ1-4, with D maybe TRBD1 (6 bases). Trimming cost V 5 bases and J 6 bases, with 16 bases left between them. The germline V gene has CDR1 SEHNR and CDR2 FQNEAQ (reference sequence). The CDR3 runs to 15 residues. The CDR3 DNA reads as TGTGCCAGCAGCCCAGGGGAGGGGCACCATGAAAAACTGTTTTTT. Translation: CASSPGEGHHEKLFF.

V and J are TRBV11-3 and TRBJ2-3; maybe TRBD1 (5 bases). V lost 5 bases and J lost 2, with 11 bases in between. CDR1 is SGHNT and CDR2 is YENEEA in the germline V gene. This CDR3 is built from 14 residues. This CDR3 is CASSPDRYTDTQYF. As DNA, the CDR3 is TGTGCCAGCAGCCCCGACAGATACACAGATACGCAGTATTTT.

The chain carries TRBV9 and TRBJ2-1; 10 bases map to TRBD2. This CDR3 comprises 15 residues. V trimming: 4 bases; J trimming: 7 bases; junction bases outside the gene matches: 8. Germline V gene data show CDR1 as SGDLS and CDR2 as YYNGEE. In DNA form, the CDR3 reads TGTGCCAGCAGCAACAGGGCTAGCGGGAGTAATGAGCAGTTCTTC. Its translation: CASSNRASGSNEQFF.

This chain uses TRBV6-5 with TRBJ2-3, with 7 nucleotides matching TRBD1. The CDR3 extends over 16 amino acids. The J segment lost 1 base and the V segment lost 0 bases, leaving 4 bases of the junction unmatched. Germline values: CDR1 MNHEY, CDR2 SVGAGI. CDR3 DNA sequence: TGTGCCAGCAGTTACTCGCGACAGGGCGGCACAGATACGCAGTATTTT. It specifies CASSYSRQGGTDTQYF.

V and J are TRBV29-1 and TRBJ2-5, with TRBD2 matching over 7 bases. The J call may not be correct, given that the DNA end is closer to TRBJ2-7. This CDR3 has 14 amino acids. Germline V gene lookup returns CDR1 SQVTM and CDR2 ANQGSEA. CDR3 nucleotides: TGCAGCGTTGAAGGTCTAGCGGAGCCTTACGAGCAGTACTTC. Encoded protein: CSVEGLAEPYEQYF.

The rearrangement links TRBV27 to TRBJ2-1; TRBD1 aligns across 9 bases. Looked up from germline, CDR1 is MNHEY and CDR2 is SMNVEV (reference sequence). V shed 2 bases and J 7 bases; nucleotides not matched to a gene: 6. The CDR3 is 15 amino acids. In DNA form, the CDR3 reads TGTGCCAGCAGTTTAGGCGGACAGGGGAGGAATGAGCAGTTCTTC. It translates to CASSLGGQGRNEQFF.

CDR3 nucleotide sequence: TGTGCCAGCCAGGGGGACACCGGGGAGCTGTTTTTT. Encoded protein: CASQGDTGELFF. This sequence joins TRBV6-5 and TRBJ2-2; the match to TRBD1 covers 7 bases. V trimming: 8 bases; J trimming: 3 bases; junction bases outside the gene matches: 0. The CDR3 covers 12 residues. Germline CDR1 reads MNHEY; CDR2 reads SVGAGI.

V usage is TRBV5-1 and J usage is TRBJ2-5; D may be TRBD2 (6 bases). V lost 3 bases to trimming and J lost 4 bases, with 19 bases between them. The germline V gene has CDR1 SGHRS and CDR2 YFSETQ. The CDR3 loop spans 16 amino acids. CDR3 sequence reads: CASSSPDRQGGETQYF. In nucleotides, the CDR3 is TGCGCCAGCAGCTCGCCGGATAGGCAGGGAGGAGAGACCCAGTACTTC. Full variable domain (rest looked up from reference TRBV5-1 and TRBJ2-5): KAGVTQTPRYLIKTRGQQVTLSCSPISGHRSVSWYQQTPGQGLQFLFEYFSETQRNKGNFPGRFSGRQFSNSRSEMNVSTLELGDSALYLCASSSPDRQGGETQYFGPGTRLLVL.

The chain links TRBV4-1 to TRBJ2-7; 12 bases are a match to TRBD1. V was pared by 4 bases and J by 6 bases, with 7 bases of the junction left unmatched. The CDR3 has 15 amino acids. Per the germline V gene, CDR1 is MGHRA and CDR2 is YSYEKL. Here the CDR3 DNA reads TGCGCCAGCAGCCGACCGGGACAGGGGGCCTCCGAGCAGTACTTC. Residues: CASSRPGQGASEQYF.

The chain links TRBV7-3 to TRBJ2-3, with D unclear. Germline lookup yields CDR1 SGHTA and CDR2 FQGTGA. V was pared by 2 bases and J by 6 bases, with 9 bases between. The CDR3 loop spans 13 amino acids. In DNA form, the CDR3 reads TGTGCCAGCAGCTTATCAGGTGACGATACGCAGTATTTT. Residues: CASSLSGDDTQYF.

The V call is TRBV15, the J call TRBJ2-1; D is possibly TRBD1 (7 bases). The V and J ends lost 5 bases and 7 bases respectively, with 27 bases between them. Germline assignment: CDR1 LNHNV and CDR2 YYDKDF (reference sequence). The CDR3 totals 18 residues. This CDR3 reads CATSPRTKRGRRDNEQFF. The CDR3 DNA is TGTGCCACCAGCCCTCGAACTAAAAGGGGGCGGAGGGATAATGAGCAGTTCTTC. The full variable domain, completed using reference TRBV15 and TRBJ2-1, is DAMVIQNPRYQVTQFGKPVTLSCSQTLNHNVMYWYQQKSSQAPKLLFHYYDKDFNNEADTPDNFQSRRPNTSFCFLDIRSPGLGDTAMYLCATSPRTKRGRRDNEQFFGPGTRLTVL.

A remark on this clone: At one end the junction does not follow the germline gene, possibly because of a read error. The chain joins TRBV15 to TRBJ1-1, with 11 bases fitting TRBD1. The CDR3 sequence is 15 residues long. Germline values: CDR1 LNHNV, CDR2 YYDKDF (reference sequence). DNA of the CDR3: TGTCCCACCAGCAGAGAGGACAGGGGGCATGCTGAAGCTTTCTTT. Translating gives CPTSREDRGHAEAFF.

The genes are TRBV7-6 and TRBJ2-7; the D gene is possibly TRBD1 (5 bases). Looked up from germline, CDR1 is SGHVS and CDR2 is FNYEAQ. V lost 5 bases, J lost 0 bases, and 17 bases lay in between. There are 16 residues in the CDR3. This chain's CDR3 is CASSARTIGDSYEQYF. The DNA of the CDR3 is TGTGCCAGCAGCGCCCGGACAATTGGCGACTCCTACGAGCAGTACTTC.

V and J are TRBV18 and TRBJ2-5; possible D gene TRBD1, 6 bases. The CDR3 is 14 residues long. Trimming pared 1 base from V and 5 bases from J, leaving 11 bases between. Per germline, CDR1 KGHSH and CDR2 LQKENI. DNA of the CDR3: TGTGCCAGCTCACCACAGTCAGGGGTGGAGACCCAGTACTTC. Amino acid sequence: CASSPQSGVETQYF.

The rearrangement joins TRBV6-1 to TRBJ2-5; 8 bases align to TRBD2. The germline V gene has CDR1 MNHNS and CDR2 SASEGT. The junction had 9 bases not matched to a gene; V was cut back by 6 bases and J by 3 bases. This CDR3 is 15 amino acids long. In DNA form, the CDR3 reads TGTGCCAGCAGGGCCCTAGCGGGCCTCGAAGAGACCCAGTACTTC. Its translation: CASRALAGLEETQYF.

This clone was seen more than once but under ten times. The chain recombines TRBV23-1 with TRBJ1-2; possibly TRBD1 for D (6 bases). TRBV23-1 is recorded as an ORF, its role being uncertain. The CDR3 sequence is 13 residues long. V gave up 7 bases and J gave up 4 bases, with 13 bases separating them. CDR3 residues: CASTEDRPYGYTF. The CDR3 coding sequence is TGCGCCAGCACTGAGGACAGACCCTATGGCTACACCTTC.

The V and J genes are TRBV2 and TRBJ1-2; 8 bases are a match to TRBD1. The length of the CDR3 is 16 residues. V shed 4 bases, J shed 4 bases, and the junction held 11 bases outside the gene matches. Germline CDR1 and CDR2: SNHLY and FYNNEI. The CDR3 nucleotides read TGTGCCAGCAGTGGAGACCAACTTGGGACAGGCTATGGCTACACCTTC. It yields the protein CASSGDQLGTGYGYTF.

This sequence joins TRBV10-1 and TRBJ1-1, with 12 bases fitting TRBD1. The CDR3 is made up of 15 amino acids. Trimming removed 9 bases from V and 1 base from J; junction bases left unmatched: 6. CDR1 is WNHNN and CDR2 is SYGVQD in the germline V gene (reference sequence). In nucleotides, the CDR3 is TGCGCCAGGGGGGACAGGGGGCCTGGGAACACTGAAGCTTTCTTT. Its protein product is CARGDRGPGNTEAFF.

This clone was counted between two and nine times. The J gene is TRBJ2-7, the V gene TRBV10-3, with TRBD1 identical over 8 bases. V trimming: 3 bases; J trimming: 7 bases; junction bases outside the gene matches: 14. Germline V CDR1 and CDR2: ENHRY, SYGVKD. The CDR3 extends over 16 amino acids. CDR3 amino acids: CAISEQGDTPTLEQYF. In DNA form, the CDR3 reads TGTGCCATCAGTGAACAGGGGGACACCCCTACTTTGGAGCAGTACTTC.

The chain is built from TRBV28 and TRBJ2-4; 12 nucleotides match TRBD1. This CDR3 region has 17 residues. Germline lookup yields CDR1 MDHEN and CDR2 SYDVKM. V lost 6 bases and J lost 2; bases outside the gene matches: 8. The CDR3 here is CASRGQGADLPKNIQYF. The CDR3 DNA sequence: TGTGCCAGCAGGGGACAGGGGGCGGACCTTCCCAAAAACATTCAGTACTTC.

V usage is TRBV7-9 and J usage is TRBJ1-4; possible D gene TRBD1, 6 bases. Trimming removed 9 bases at V and 5 bases at J, with 13 bases between. Germline assignment: CDR1 SEHNR and CDR2 FQNEAQ (reference sequence). This CDR3 is built from 13 residues. Written as DNA, the CDR3 is TGTGCCAGTAGGGACATCCTAAATGAAAAACTGTTTTTT. Its translation is CASRDILNEKLFF.

The gene calls are TRBV11-2 and TRBJ2-3, with D maybe TRBD2 (6 bases). The CDR3 length is 15 residues. Germline V CDR1 and CDR2: SGHAT, FQNNGV. V lost 0 bases to trimming and J lost 5 bases, with 12 bases between them. CDR3 in amino acids: CASSLDLSGQDTQYF. In DNA, the CDR3 is TGTGCCAGCAGCTTAGATTTGAGCGGGCAAGATACGCAGTATTTT.

V and J are TRBV23-1 and TRBJ1-5; D not resolved. TRBV23-1 is filed as an ORF, its function uncertain. Trimming cost V 8 bases and J 2 bases, with 16 bases left between them. The CDR3 is 15 residues long. Here the CDR3 reads CASLPGVWGNQPQHF. The CDR3 DNA sequence: TGCGCCAGCCTCCCCGGGGTATGGGGCAATCAGCCCCAGCATTTT.

The V gene is TRBV6-1, the J gene TRBJ1-1, with D hard to call. Germline V lookup: CDR1 MNHNS, CDR2 SASEGT. The CDR3 sequence is 15 residues long. Trimming left V 4 bases short and J 0 bases short, with 12 bases between. CDR3 protein: CASSGRGIMNTEAFF. The CDR3 nucleotides read TGTGCCAGCAGTGGCAGAGGAATTATGAACACTGAAGCTTTCTTT.